This T cell receptor beta chain was sequenced in a study of blood T cell repertoires in COVID-19. Turning to the study itself: Samples came from the United States, Italy and Spain, spanning acute and convalescent COVID-19. T cells, B-cell-depleted T cells, or PBMCs supplied cDNA or gDNA.

The CDR3 is 15 residues long. V lost 7 bases to trimming and J lost 2 bases; unmatched junction nucleotides: 7. Germline CDR1 is LNHDA and CDR2 is SQIVND (reference sequence). Sequencing used immunoSEQ multiplex PCR; TCRdb keeps in-frame clones, though not all of them. The sample consists of around 260,000 clones, approximately 84% of them appearing once. V and J are TRBV19 and TRBJ1-2, with TRBD1 matching 10 bases. The receptor comes from a person aged 65-85 years with COVID-19, enrolled during active disease. Sequences were obtained from peripheral blood. The CDR3 spells CASKTTGGANYGYTF. The CDR3 nucleotides read TGTGCCAGTAAAACGACAGGGGGCGCAAACTATGGCTACACCTTC.